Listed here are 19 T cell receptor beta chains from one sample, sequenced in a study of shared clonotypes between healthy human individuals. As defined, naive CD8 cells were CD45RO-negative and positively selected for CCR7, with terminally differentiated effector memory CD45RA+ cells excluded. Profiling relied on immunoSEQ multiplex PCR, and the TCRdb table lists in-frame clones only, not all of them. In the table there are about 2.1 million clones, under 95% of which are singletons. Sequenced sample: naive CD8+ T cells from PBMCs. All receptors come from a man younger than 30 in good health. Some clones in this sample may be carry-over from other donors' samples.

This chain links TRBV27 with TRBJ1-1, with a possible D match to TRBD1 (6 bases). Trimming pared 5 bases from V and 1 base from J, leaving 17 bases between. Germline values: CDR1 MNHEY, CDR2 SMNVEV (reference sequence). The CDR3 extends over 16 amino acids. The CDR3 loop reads CASSPSVGQTNTEAFF. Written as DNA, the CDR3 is TGTGCCAGCAGTCCTAGCGTAGGACAGACGAACACTGAAGCTTTCTTT.

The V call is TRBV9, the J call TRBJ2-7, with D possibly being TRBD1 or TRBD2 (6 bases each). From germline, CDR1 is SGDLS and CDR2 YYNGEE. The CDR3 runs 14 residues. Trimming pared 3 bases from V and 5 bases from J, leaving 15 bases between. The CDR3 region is CASSAQGTGDEQYF. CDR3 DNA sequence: TGTGCCAGCAGCGCCCAGGGGACTGGCGACGAGCAGTACTTC.

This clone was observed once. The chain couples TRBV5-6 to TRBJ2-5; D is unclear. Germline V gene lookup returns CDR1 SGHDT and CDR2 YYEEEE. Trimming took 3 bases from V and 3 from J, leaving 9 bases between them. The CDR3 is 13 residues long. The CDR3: CASSWEPKETQYF. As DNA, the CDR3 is TGTGCCAGCAGCTGGGAACCGAAAGAGACCCAGTACTTC.

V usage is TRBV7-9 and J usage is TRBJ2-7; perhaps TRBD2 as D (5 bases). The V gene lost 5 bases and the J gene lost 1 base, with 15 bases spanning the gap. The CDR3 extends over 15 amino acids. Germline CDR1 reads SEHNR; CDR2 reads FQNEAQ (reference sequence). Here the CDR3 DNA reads TGTGCCAGCAGCGCCCCGGACTCTTCTTCCTACGAGCAGTACTTC. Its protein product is CASSAPDSSSYEQYF.

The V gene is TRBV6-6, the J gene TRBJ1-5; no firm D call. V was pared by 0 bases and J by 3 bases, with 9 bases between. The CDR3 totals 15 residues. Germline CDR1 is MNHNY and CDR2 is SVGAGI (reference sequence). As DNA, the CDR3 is TGTGCCAGCAGTTACTCAGGACTGCACAATCAGCCCCAGCATTTT. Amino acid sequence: CASSYSGLHNQPQHF.

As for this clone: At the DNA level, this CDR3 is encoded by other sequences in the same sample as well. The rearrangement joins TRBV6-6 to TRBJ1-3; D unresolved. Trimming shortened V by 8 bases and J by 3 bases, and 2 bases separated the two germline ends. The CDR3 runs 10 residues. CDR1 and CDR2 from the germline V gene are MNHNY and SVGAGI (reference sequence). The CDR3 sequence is CASGGNTIYF. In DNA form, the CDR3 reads TGTGCCAGCGGTGGAAACACCATATATTTT.

CDR3 region: CASSLGLAINEQYF. The CDR3 DNA reads TGTGCCAGCAGCTTGGGACTAGCTATAAACGAGCAGTACTTC. The rearrangement joins TRBV5-4 to TRBJ2-7; TRBD2 agrees at 7 bases. V dropped 0 bases and J dropped 5; count of bases not matched to a gene: 5. In germline, CDR1 is SGHNT, CDR2 YYREEE (reference sequence). CDR3 length: 14 amino acids.

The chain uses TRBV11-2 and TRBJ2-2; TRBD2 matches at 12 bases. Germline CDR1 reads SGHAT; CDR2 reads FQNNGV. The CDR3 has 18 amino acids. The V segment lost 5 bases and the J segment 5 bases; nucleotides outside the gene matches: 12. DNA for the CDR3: TGTGCCAGCAGCCCCGCTAAGACTAGCGGGGGCCGGACCGGGGAGCTGTTTTTT. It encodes CASSPAKTSGGRTGELFF.

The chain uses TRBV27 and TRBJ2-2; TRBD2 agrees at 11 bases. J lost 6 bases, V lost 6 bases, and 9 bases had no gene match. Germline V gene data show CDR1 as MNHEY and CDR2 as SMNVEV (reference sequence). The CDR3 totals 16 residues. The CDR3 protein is CASRSSSGRTAGELFF. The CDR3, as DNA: TGTGCCAGCAGATCCTCTAGCGGGAGGACGGCCGGGGAGCTGTTTTTT.

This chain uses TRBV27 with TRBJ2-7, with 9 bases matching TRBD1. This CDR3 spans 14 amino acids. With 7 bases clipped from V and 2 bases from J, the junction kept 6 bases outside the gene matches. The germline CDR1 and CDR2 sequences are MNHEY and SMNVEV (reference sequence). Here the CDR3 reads CASTQRQGAYEQYF. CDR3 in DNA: TGTGCCAGCACCCAGAGACAGGGGGCCTACGAGCAGTACTTC.

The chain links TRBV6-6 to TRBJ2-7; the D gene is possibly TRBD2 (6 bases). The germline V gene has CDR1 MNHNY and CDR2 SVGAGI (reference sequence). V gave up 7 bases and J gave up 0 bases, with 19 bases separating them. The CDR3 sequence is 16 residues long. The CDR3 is CASTAVAEATSYEQYF. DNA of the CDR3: TGTGCCAGCACCGCAGTAGCGGAAGCCACCTCCTACGAGCAGTACTTC.

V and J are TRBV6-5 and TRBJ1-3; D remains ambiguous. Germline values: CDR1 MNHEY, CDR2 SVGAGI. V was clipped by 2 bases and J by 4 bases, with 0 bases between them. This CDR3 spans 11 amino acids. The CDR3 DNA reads TGTGCCAGCAGTTACGGAAACACCATATATTTT. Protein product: CASSYGNTIYF.

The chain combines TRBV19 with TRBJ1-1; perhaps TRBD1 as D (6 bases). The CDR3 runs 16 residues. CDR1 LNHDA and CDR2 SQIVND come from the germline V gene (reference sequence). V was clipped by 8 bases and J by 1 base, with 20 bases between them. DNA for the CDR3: TGTGCCAGTCGGCTCCAGCGAACAGGGTCGAACACTGAAGCTTTCTTT. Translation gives CASRLQRTGSNTEAFF.

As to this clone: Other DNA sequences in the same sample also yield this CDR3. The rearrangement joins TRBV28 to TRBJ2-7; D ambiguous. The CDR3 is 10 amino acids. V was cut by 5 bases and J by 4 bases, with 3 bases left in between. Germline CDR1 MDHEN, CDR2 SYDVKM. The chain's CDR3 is CASSLYEQYF. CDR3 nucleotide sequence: TGTGCCAGCAGTCTATACGAGCAGTACTTC.

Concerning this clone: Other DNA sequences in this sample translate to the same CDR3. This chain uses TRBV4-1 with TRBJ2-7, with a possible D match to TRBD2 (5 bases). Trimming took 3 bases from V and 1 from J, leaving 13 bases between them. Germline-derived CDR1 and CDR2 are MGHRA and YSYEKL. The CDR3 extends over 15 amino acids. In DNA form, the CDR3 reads TGCGCCAGCAGCCAGGACCCGGGATCTTCCTACGAGCAGTACTTC. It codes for CASSQDPGSSYEQYF.

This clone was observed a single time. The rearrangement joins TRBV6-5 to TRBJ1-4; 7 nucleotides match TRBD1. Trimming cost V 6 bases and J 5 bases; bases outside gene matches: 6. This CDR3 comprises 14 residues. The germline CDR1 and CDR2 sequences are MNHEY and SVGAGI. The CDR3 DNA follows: TGTGCCAGCAGCCCAGGGGGGGAGAATGAAAAACTGTTTTTT. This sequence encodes CASSPGGENEKLFF.

For the CDR3, the DNA is TGTGCCAGTAGTTTCGGAACCTCTGGAAACACCATATATTTT. Residues: CASSFGTSGNTIYF. V gene TRBV19 combines with J gene TRBJ1-3; D is uncertain. CDR3 length equals 14 residues. The germline CDR1 and CDR2 sequences are LNHDA and SQIVND (reference sequence). V lost 5 bases, J lost 0 bases, and 8 bases lay in between. Based on the CDR3 plus reference TRBV19 and TRBJ1-3, the full variable domain is DGGITQSPKYLFRKEGQNVTLSCEQNLNHDAMYWYRQDPGQGLRLIYYSQIVNDFQKGDIAEGYSVSREKKESFPLTVTSAQKNPTAFYLCASSFGTSGNTIYFGEGSWLTVV.

The DNA for the CDR3 is TGTGCCAGTAGTATTATTCTGGGGGACGATGAGCAGTTCTTC. This translates into CASSIILGDDEQFF. The chain recombines TRBV19 with TRBJ2-1; D is tentatively TRBD1 or TRBD2 (5 bases each). From germline, CDR1 is LNHDA and CDR2 SQIVND (reference sequence). The ends were cut back, 3 bases at V and 8 bases at J, with 14 bases in the middle. The CDR3 loop spans 14 amino acids.

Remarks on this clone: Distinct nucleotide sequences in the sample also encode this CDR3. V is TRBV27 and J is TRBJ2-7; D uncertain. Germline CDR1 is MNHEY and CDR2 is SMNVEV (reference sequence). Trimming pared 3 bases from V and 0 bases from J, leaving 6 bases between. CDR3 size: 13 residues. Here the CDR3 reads CASSLAASYEQYF. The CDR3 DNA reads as TGTGCCAGCAGTTTGGCCGCCTCCTACGAGCAGTACTTC.